Below, 27 T cell receptor beta chains from the same sample are listed, as sequenced in a study of blood T cells in healthy people across ages. With a J-beta primer mix and a sample-barcoded 5' primer, a second PCR ran roughly 6 to 11 cycles. TCRdb redid the calling of the 5' RACE reads with MiXCR, one entry per CDR3 protein. Among 790,000 or so distinct CDR3 sequences listed, about 45% were seen once. Material for sequencing was blood. These receptors were taken from a man aged 80 or over in good health.

This chain joins TRBV2 and TRBJ2-2, with a possible D match to TRBD1 (5 bases). Germline V gene lookup returns CDR1 SNHLY and CDR2 FYNNEI. The CDR3 covers 15 residues. The germline V and J ends were trimmed by 5 bases and 4 bases, with 14 bases remaining between them. The CDR3 loop reads CASSLGQGVTGELFF. The CDR3, as DNA: TGTGCCAGCAGTCTGGGGCAGGGTGTCACCGGGGAGCTGTTTTTT.

The chain joins TRBV12-3 or TRBV12-4 to TRBJ2-1; D may be TRBD1 (8 bases). This CDR3 region has 15 residues. The V gene lost 5 bases and the J gene lost 2 bases, with 13 bases spanning the gap. CDR3 sequence (DNA): TGTGCCAGCAGTGGAACAGGGGGGGCCTACAATGAGCAGTTCTTC. Translating gives CASSGTGGAYNEQFF.

This clonotype was counted only a few times. The chain uses TRBV6-5 and TRBJ2-7; D unclear. CDR1 and CDR2 from the germline V gene are MNHEY and SVGAGI. The CDR3 sequence is 14 residues long. The ends were cut back, 4 bases at V and 2 bases at J, with 12 bases in the middle. The CDR3 reads CASSSRSEPYEQYF. Here the CDR3 DNA reads TGTGCCAGCAGTTCCCGAAGTGAACCCTACGAGCAGTACTTC.

CDR3 DNA sequence: TGTGCCATCTCTCCGGACAGGGGAACCTACGAGCAGTACTTC. The encoded protein is CAISPDRGTYEQYF. This chain joins TRBV10-3 and TRBJ2-7; 9 nucleotides align to TRBD1. The germline V gene has CDR1 ENHRY and CDR2 SYGVKD. V was pared by 8 bases and J by 2 bases, with 7 bases of the junction left unmatched. The CDR3 is 14 amino acids.

The chain couples TRBV13 to TRBJ2-7; possibly TRBD2 for D (6 bases). V lost 2 bases to trimming and J lost 0 bases, with 14 bases between them. Germline V lookup: CDR1 PRHDT, CDR2 FYEKMQ (reference sequence). The CDR3 contains 16 residues. The CDR3 loop is CASSLRAAGPSYEQYF. The DNA for the CDR3 is TGTGCCAGCAGCTTACGGGCGGCGGGACCCTCCTACGAGCAGTACTTC.

The chain combines TRBV30 with TRBJ2-7, with unresolved D. Germline V gene lookup returns CDR1 GTSNPN and CDR2 SVGIG (reference sequence). The CDR3 has 12 amino acids. V was shortened by 5 bases and J by 0 bases, with 8 bases between the two germline ends. The chain's CDR3 is CAWGMTSYEQYF. CDR3 in DNA: TGTGCCTGGGGAATGACCTCCTACGAGCAGTACTTC.

This clonotype has a handful of counts. The rearrangement uses TRBV7-9 and TRBJ1-1; D not certain. V lost 7 bases and J 7 bases, leaving 16 bases between the germline ends. The CDR3 runs to 13 residues. Per germline, CDR1 SEHNR and CDR2 FQNEAQ (reference sequence). Here the CDR3 reads CASTSTVASEAFF. The CDR3 DNA reads as TGTGCCAGCACTTCGACCGTCGCCAGTGAAGCTTTCTTT.

This chain uses TRBV12-3 or TRBV12-4 with TRBJ2-5, with 9 bases lining up with TRBD1. The CDR3 sequence is 15 residues long. J was trimmed by 5 bases and V by 3 bases; bases with no gene match: 7. This chain's CDR3 is CASSFGQGFRETQYF. The CDR3 DNA is TGTGCCAGCAGTTTTGGACAGGGGTTTAGGGAGACCCAGTACTTC.

V usage is TRBV18 and J usage is TRBJ1-4; no firm D call. The V and J ends lost 3 bases and 8 bases respectively, with 13 bases between them. Germline CDR1 and CDR2: KGHSH and LQKENI. The CDR3 has 14 amino acids. The CDR3, as DNA: TGTGCCAGCTCACCTGAAAGGGCCGGAGAAAAACTGTTTTTT. This codes for CASSPERAGEKLFF.

The V and J genes are TRBV20-1 and TRBJ2-7, with D maybe TRBD2 (6 bases). Judging by the DNA end, TRBJ2-5 fits better; the J call may be wrong. The CDR3 covers 15 residues. Germline V gives CDR1 DFQATT, CDR2 SNEGSKA (reference sequence). The CDR3 sequence: CSAKFSGTYQETQYF. Written as DNA, the CDR3 is TGCAGTGCTAAGTTTAGCGGAACGTACCAAGAGACCCAGTACTTC.

In its sample, this clonotype was seen a few times. V gene TRBV18 combines with J gene TRBJ1-2; the D gene is possibly TRBD1 (6 bases). Germline-derived CDR1 and CDR2 are KGHSH and LQKENI. The CDR3 contains 16 residues. V shed 4 bases and J shed 0 bases, with 15 bases lying between them. The CDR3 DNA follows: TGTGCCAGCTCACTCAACCAAGGGGGAGCTAACTATGGCTACACCTTC. Translation gives CASSLNQGGANYGYTF.

The genes are TRBV5-1 and TRBJ2-7, with D unclear. V lost 0 bases and J lost 3, with 10 bases in between. Per the germline V gene, CDR1 is SGHRS and CDR2 is YFSETQ. The CDR3 sequence is 14 residues long. In DNA, the CDR3 is TGCGCCAGCAGCTTGGGGGAAAGCCGCTACGAGCAGTACTTC. Protein product: CASSLGESRYEQYF.

V gene TRBV20-1 combines with J gene TRBJ2-3; D tentatively reads TRBD1 or TRBD2 (5 bases each). CDR3 length: 16 residues. CDR1 and CDR2 (germline): DFQATT, SNEGSKA (reference sequence). The V end lost 0 bases, the J end lost 0 bases, and 13 bases lay between the germline ends. CDR3 sequence (DNA): TGCAGTGCTAGAGATATGAGGGGATCTAGCACAGATACGCAGTATTTT. This gives the protein CSARDMRGSSTDTQYF.

This chain joins TRBV9 and TRBJ2-5, with 7 bases fitting TRBD1. Germline V gene sequence: CDR1 SGDLS, CDR2 YYNGEE. The CDR3 length is 15 residues. Losses at the gene ends were 4 bases for V and 2 bases for J; bases not matched to a gene: 8. The CDR3 DNA follows: TGTGCCAGCAGCCGGGGACAGTCCCCTCAAGAGACCCAGTACTTC. It yields the protein CASSRGQSPQETQYF.

The chain employs TRBV24-1 and TRBJ2-1; TRBD2 aligns across 14 bases. V lost 3 bases and J lost 2; bases outside the gene matches: 8. The germline V gene has CDR1 KGHDR and CDR2 SFDVKD. The CDR3 sequence is 19 residues long. The CDR3 reads CATSDQIPGLAGAYNEQFF. The CDR3 DNA follows: TGTGCCACCAGTGATCAGATACCGGGACTAGCGGGAGCCTACAATGAGCAGTTCTTC.

The genes are TRBV7-2 and TRBJ2-5; 13 bases align to TRBD2. The J call may be faulty, since TRBJ2-7 better matches the DNA end. This CDR3 is 15 amino acids long. Germline V gene sequence: CDR1 SGHTA, CDR2 FQGNSA. CDR3 coding DNA: TGTGCCAGCAGCTGGAGGACTAGCGGGAGTAGCGAGCAGTACTTC. Its translation: CASSWRTSGSSEQYF.

This rearrangement joins TRBV6-1 to TRBJ2-7, with 9 bases matching TRBD1. The germline V gene encodes CDR1 MNHNS and CDR2 SASEGT. J gave up 7 bases and V 6 bases, and 16 bases lay outside the gene matches. The CDR3 is 16 amino acids. CDR3 in amino acids: CASRPSSGQGYKEQYF. DNA of the CDR3: TGTGCCAGCAGACCCAGCTCAGGACAGGGGTACAAGGAGCAGTACTTC.

The chain recombines TRBV6-6 with TRBJ1-4; 8 positions agree with TRBD1. Losses at the gene ends were 6 bases for V and 6 bases for J; bases not matched to a gene: 9. This CDR3 contains 15 residues. From germline, CDR1 is MNHNY and CDR2 SVGAGI (reference sequence). CDR3 sequence reads: CASSRMTGEDEKLFF. CDR3 nucleotide sequence: TGTGCCAGCAGCCGGATGACAGGGGAGGATGAAAAACTGTTTTTT.

The J gene is TRBJ1-5, the V gene TRBV20-1; D is unclear. With 0 bases removed from V and 3 bases from J, the gap between germline ends came to 15 bases. The CDR3 contains 16 residues. The germline V gene encodes CDR1 DFQATT and CDR2 SNEGSKA (reference sequence). DNA for the CDR3: TGCAGTGCTAGAGATCGGCAGCGATCCTACAATCAGCCCCAGCATTTT. This encodes CSARDRQRSYNQPQHF.

The gene calls are TRBV28 and TRBJ2-7; 7 bases line up with TRBD1. This CDR3 is built from 15 residues. CDR1 and CDR2 from the germline V gene are MDHEN and SYDVKM. Losses at the gene ends were 2 bases for V and 7 bases for J; bases not matched to a gene: 11. The CDR3 nucleotides are TGTGCCAGCAGTTTACCGGGACAGACCTACAATGAGCAGTACTTC. Protein sequence: CASSLPGQTYNEQYF.

The CDR3 DNA sequence: TGCGCCAGCAGCCAAGATCTACTAGAACGCTACAATGAGCAGTACTTC. Residues: CASSQDLLERYNEQYF. V and J are TRBV4-3 and TRBJ2-5; D may be TRBD2 (5 bases). This CDR3 is built from 16 residues. Trimming removed 0 bases from V and 11 bases from J, with 22 bases in between. Germline CDR1 is LGHNA and CDR2 is YSLEER.

This clonotype turned up a few times. The CDR3 sequence is CSANRPGNEKLFF. CDR3 nucleotide sequence: TGCAGTGCTAACCGACCCGGCAATGAAAAACTGTTTTTT. This rearrangement joins TRBV20-1 to TRBJ1-4; D is unclear. The length of the CDR3 is 13 residues. Germline loops: CDR1 DFQATT, CDR2 SNEGSKA (reference sequence). V lost 4 bases and J lost 5, with 11 bases in between.

V usage is TRBV7-2 and J usage is TRBJ2-7; 9 bases map to TRBD1. The ends lost 4 bases at V and 5 bases at J; junction bases unmatched: 9. CDR1 is SGHTA and CDR2 is FQGNSA in the germline V gene. This CDR3 contains 15 residues. The CDR3 bases are TGTGCCAGCAGCTACACTATTGACAGGGGGAACGAGCAGTACTTC. Translating gives CASSYTIDRGNEQYF.

The chain links TRBV20-1 to TRBJ2-7; D unresolved. There are 13 residues in the CDR3. CDR1 is DFQATT, CDR2 SNEGSKA, per germline (reference sequence). Trimming took 6 bases from V and 2 from J, leaving 14 bases between them. CDR3 protein: CSARHRTTYEQYF. The CDR3 DNA follows: TGCAGTGCCCGACATAGGACGACCTACGAGCAGTACTTC.

On this clonotype itself: Mismatch with germline at one junction end may stem from a read error. The chain has TRBV7-2 and TRBJ2-3; 14 bases map to TRBD2. The germline V gene has CDR1 SGHTA and CDR2 FQGNSA. This CDR3 spans 19 amino acids. CDR3 protein: CARSFDRRLAGGPIDTQYF. Here the CDR3 DNA reads TGTGCCCGCAGCTTTGACAGACGACTAGCGGGAGGGCCAATAGATACGCAGTATTTT.

The V gene is TRBV11-2, the J gene TRBJ2-5; 7 nucleotides match TRBD2. J was trimmed by 0 bases and V by 7 bases; bases with no gene match: 5. The length of the CDR3 is 14 residues. CDR1 is SGHAT, CDR2 FQNNGV, per germline. Here the CDR3 reads CASTGLDDQETQYF. CDR3 bases: TGTGCCAGCACCGGACTAGACGACCAAGAGACCCAGTACTTC.

This clonotype was recorded a few times. One base away lies a much larger clone, so this may be a sequencing read error. V and J are TRBV2 and TRBJ2-7, with unresolved D. This CDR3 region has 15 residues. CDR1 is SNHLY, CDR2 FYNNEI, per germline. V gave up 7 bases and J gave up 7 bases, with 23 bases separating them. Written as DNA, the CDR3 is TGTGCCAGCACCGGCGTGCGGCTGGGTTACAATGAGCAGTACTTC. It translates to CASTGVRLGYNEQYF.